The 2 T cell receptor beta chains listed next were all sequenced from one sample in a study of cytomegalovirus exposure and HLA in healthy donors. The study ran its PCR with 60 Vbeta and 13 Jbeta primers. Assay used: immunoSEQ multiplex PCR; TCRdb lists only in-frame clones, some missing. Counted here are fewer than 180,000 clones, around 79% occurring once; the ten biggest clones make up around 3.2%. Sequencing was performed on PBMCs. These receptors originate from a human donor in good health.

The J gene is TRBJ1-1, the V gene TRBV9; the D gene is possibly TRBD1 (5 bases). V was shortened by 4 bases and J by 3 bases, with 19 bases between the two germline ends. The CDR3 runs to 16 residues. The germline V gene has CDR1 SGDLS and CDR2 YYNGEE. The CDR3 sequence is CASSLGQGRMDTEAFF. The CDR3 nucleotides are TGTGCCAGCAGCCTAGGGCAGGGTCGGATGGACACTGAAGCTTTCTTT.

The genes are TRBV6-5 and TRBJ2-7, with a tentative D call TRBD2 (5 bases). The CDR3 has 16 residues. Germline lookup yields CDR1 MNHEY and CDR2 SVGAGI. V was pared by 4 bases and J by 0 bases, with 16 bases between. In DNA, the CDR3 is TGTGCCAGCAGTTCCCCCGGGGTTTCGAGCTCCTACGAGCAGTACTTC. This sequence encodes CASSSPGVSSSYEQYF.